This T cell receptor beta chain appears in the sequencing data of a study of blood T cell repertoires in COVID-19. Study context: Among Cohort 3 donors, those recovered had two negative PCRs, clearance, or symptom resolution. Researchers got acute and convalescent COVID-19 samples from the United States, Italy and Spain.

This CDR3 has 13 residues. The V and J ends lost 6 bases and 4 bases respectively, with 12 bases between them. CDR1 is MNHEY, CDR2 SVGEGT, per germline. Only a few counts were recorded for this clone. Original data processing: Amplifying reference gene primers gave estimates of nucleated cell counts. Measured with immunoSEQ multiplex PCR; TCRdb has only the in-frame clones, and not every one. That table gives V, J and clone size, and the DNA gave D and trimming. The sample carries around 290,000 clones, 85% to 90% recorded once. In assigning cohorts, the study relied on participant-reported clinical history.

V is TRBV6-2 or TRBV6-3 and J is TRBJ1-1, with D tentatively TRBD1 (5 bases). The TCR comes from a woman in her sixties in a cohort exposed to, infected with or recovered from COVID-19 (not recorded which). Sequenced: PBMCs or T cells enriched from blood (not recorded which). CDR3: CASSQGETTEAFF. The CDR3 nucleotides read TGTGCCAGCAGCCAAGGGGAAACCACTGAAGCTTTCTTT.